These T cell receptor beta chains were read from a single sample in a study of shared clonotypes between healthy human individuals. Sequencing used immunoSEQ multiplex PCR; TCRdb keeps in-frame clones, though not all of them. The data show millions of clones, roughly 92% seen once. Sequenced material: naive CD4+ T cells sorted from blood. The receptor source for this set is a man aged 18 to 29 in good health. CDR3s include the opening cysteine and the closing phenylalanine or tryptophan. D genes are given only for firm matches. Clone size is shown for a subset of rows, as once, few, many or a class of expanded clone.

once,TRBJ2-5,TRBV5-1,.,CASSLPAGAQETQYF,TGCGCCAGCAGCTTGCCTGCTGGGGCCCAAGAGACCCAGTACTTC
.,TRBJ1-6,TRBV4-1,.,CASSQEGAMGVTPLHF,TGCGCCAGCAGCCAAGAGGGGGCCATGGGGGTTACACCCCTCCACTTT
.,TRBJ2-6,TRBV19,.,CASSVNRAGANVLTF,TGTGCCAGTAGTGTTAACAGGGCTGGGGCCAACGTCCTGACTTTC
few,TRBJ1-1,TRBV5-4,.,CASSGDGPSSAEAFF,TGTGCCAGCAGTGGGGACGGTCCCTCTTCGGCGGAAGCTTTCTTT
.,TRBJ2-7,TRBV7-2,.,CASSFSGGASYEQYF,TGTGCCAGCAGCTTTTCGGGCGGGGCAAGCTACGAGCAGTACTTC
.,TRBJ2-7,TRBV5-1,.,CASSLPGAGYEQYF,TGCGCCAGCAGCTTACCCGGGGCGGGCTACGAGCAGTACTTC
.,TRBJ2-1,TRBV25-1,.,CASSEHEGFGNNEQFF,TGTGCCAGCAGTGAACATGAGGGTTTTGGAAACAATGAGCAGTTCTTC
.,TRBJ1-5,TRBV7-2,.,CASSSLWAGQPQHF,TGTGCCAGCAGCTCCCTTTGGGCGGGACAGCCCCAGCATTTT
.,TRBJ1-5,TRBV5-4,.,CASSSTPTDQPQHF,TGTGCCAGCAGTTCAACCCCGACGGACCAGCCCCAGCATTTT
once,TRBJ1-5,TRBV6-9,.,CASRTLRQPQHF,TGTGCCAGCAGGACCCTAAGACAGCCCCAGCATTTT
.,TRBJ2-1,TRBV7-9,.,CAISMVESSYNEQFF,TGTGCCATATCCATGGTCGAAAGCTCCTACAATGAGCAGTTCTTC
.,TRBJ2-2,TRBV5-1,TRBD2,CASSLASGRAANTGELFF,TGCGCCAGCAGCTTGGCCAGCGGGAGGGCCGCGAACACCGGGGAGCTGTTTTTT
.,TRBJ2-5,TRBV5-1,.,CASSPLGGGQETQYF,TGCGCCAGCAGCCCACTGGGGGGTGGCCAAGAGACCCAGTACTTC
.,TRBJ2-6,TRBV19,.,CASSPGSGANVLTF,TGTGCCAGTAGTCCCGGTTCTGGGGCCAACGTCCTGACTTTC
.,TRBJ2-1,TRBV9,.,CASSVDLREVNEQFF,TGTGCCAGCAGCGTAGACTTGCGGGAAGTGAATGAGCAGTTCTTC
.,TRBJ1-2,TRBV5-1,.,CASSLDTAVYGYTF,TGCGCCAGCAGCTTGGATACGGCCGTCTATGGCTACACCTTC
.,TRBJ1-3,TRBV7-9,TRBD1,CASSLADRRGGNTIYF,TGTGCCAGCAGCTTAGCGGACAGGCGTGGAGGAAACACCATATATTTT
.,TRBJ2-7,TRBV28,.,CASRGAGFGEQYF,TGTGCCAGCAGGGGGGCGGGGTTTGGCGAGCAGTACTTC
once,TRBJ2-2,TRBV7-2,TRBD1,CASSPGQGKLFF,TGTGCCAGCAGCCCCGGACAGGGGAAGCTGTTTTTT
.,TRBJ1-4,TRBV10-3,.,CAISESFHSVNEKLFF,TGTGCCATCAGTGAGTCTTTTCACAGCGTTAATGAAAAACTGTTTTTT
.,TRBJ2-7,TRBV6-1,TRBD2,CASGSSGLSSYEQYF,TGTGCCTCGGGGTCTAGCGGACTAAGCTCCTACGAGCAGTACTTC
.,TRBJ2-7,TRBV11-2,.,CASSPSPYEQYF,TGTGCCAGCAGCCCGTCTCCCTACGAGCAGTACTTC
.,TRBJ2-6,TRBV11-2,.,CASSLDRVSGANVLTF,TGTGCCAGCAGCTTAGATCGAGTAAGCGGGGCCAACGTCCTGACTTTC
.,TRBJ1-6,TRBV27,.,CASAILSYNSPLHF,TGTGCCAGCGCGATTCTCTCCTATAATTCACCCCTCCACTTT
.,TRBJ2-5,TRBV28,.,CASSLYRGGGSVETQYF,TGTGCCAGCAGTTTATACCGGGGAGGGGGGTCTGTAGAGACCCAGTACTTC
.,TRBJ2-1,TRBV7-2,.,CASSFSTGAYNEQFF,TGTGCCAGCAGCTTTTCGACGGGAGCCTACAATGAGCAGTTCTTC
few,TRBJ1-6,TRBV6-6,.,CASAGNNSPLHF,TGTGCCAGTGCAGGGAACAATTCACCCCTCCACTTT
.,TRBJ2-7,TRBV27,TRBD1,CASSPLHTGTGLTQDYEQYF,TGTGCCAGCAGTCCACTTCATACCGGGACAGGGCTTACTCAAGACTACGAGCAGTACTTC
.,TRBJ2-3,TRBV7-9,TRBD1,CASSLSGQGADTQYF,TGTGCCAGCAGCTTGTCGGGACAGGGGGCAGATACGCAGTATTTT
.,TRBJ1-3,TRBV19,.,CASTPGSSGNTIYF,TGTGCCAGTACCCCGGGCAGCTCTGGAAACACCATATATTTT
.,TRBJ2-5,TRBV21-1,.,CASSKGDSQETQYF,TGTGCCAGCAGCAAAGGGGACAGTCAAGAGACCCAGTACTTC
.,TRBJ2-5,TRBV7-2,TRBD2,CASSPRTSGGWETQYF,TGTGCCAGCAGCCCTCGGACTAGCGGGGGATGGGAGACCCAGTACTTC
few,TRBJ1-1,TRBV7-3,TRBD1,CASSPWTGGKAEAFF,TGTGCCAGCAGCCCGTGGACAGGGGGCAAAGCTGAAGCTTTCTTT
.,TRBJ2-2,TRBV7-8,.,CASSLVGGAPNTGELFF,TGTGCCAGCAGCTTAGTAGGGGGGGCGCCGAACACCGGGGAGCTGTTTTTT
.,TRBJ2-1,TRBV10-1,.,CASATGTPGDYEQFF,TGCGCCAGCGCTACCGGGACTCCCGGTGATTATGAGCAGTTCTTC
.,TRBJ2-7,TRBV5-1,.,CASSLAEASGGEQYF,TGCGCCAGCAGCTTGGCCGAGGCGTCCGGGGGCGAGCAGTACTTC